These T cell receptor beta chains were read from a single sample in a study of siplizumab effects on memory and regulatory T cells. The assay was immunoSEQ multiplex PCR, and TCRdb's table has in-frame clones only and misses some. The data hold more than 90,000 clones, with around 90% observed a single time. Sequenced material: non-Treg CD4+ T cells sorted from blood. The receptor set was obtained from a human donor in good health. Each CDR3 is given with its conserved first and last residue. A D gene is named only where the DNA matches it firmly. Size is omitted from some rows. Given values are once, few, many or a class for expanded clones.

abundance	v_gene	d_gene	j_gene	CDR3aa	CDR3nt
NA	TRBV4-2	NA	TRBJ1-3	CASSQEQAVGNTIYF	TGTGCCAGCAGCCAAGAGCAGGCAGTTGGAAACACCATATATTTT
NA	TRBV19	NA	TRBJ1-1	CASSIPGMDTEAFF	TGTGCCAGTAGTATCCCAGGGATGGACACTGAAGCTTTCTTT
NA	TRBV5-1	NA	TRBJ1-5	CASSPGIGSNQPQHF	TGCGCCAGCAGCCCGGGGATCGGGAGCAATCAGCCCCAGCATTTT
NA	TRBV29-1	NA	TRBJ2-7	CSAHRGGGYEQYF	TGCAGCGCTCACAGGGGAGGGGGCTACGAGCAGTACTTC
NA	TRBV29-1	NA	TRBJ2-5	CSVVRDGKTQYF	TGCAGCGTCGTGAGGGACGGGAAGACCCAGTACTTC
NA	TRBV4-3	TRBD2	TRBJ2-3	CASSRGTSKSDTQYF	TGCGCCAGCAGCCGCGGGACTAGCAAGTCAGATACGCAGTATTTT
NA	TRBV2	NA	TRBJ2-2	CASSIVQGPGELFF	TGTGCCAGCAGTATTGTCCAGGGACCCGGGGAGCTGTTTTTT
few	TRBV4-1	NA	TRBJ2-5	CASSHGSRGETQYF	TGCGCCAGCAGCCACGGAAGTAGAGGAGAGACCCAGTACTTC
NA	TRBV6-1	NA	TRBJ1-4	CASSPGPEKLFF	TGTGCCAGCAGCCCCGGACCTGAAAAACTGTTTTTT
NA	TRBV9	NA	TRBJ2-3	CASSPRAGDTDTQYF	TGTGCCAGCAGCCCCCGCGCAGGCGACACAGATACGCAGTATTTT
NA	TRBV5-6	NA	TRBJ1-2	CASSPGYGYTF	TGTGCCAGCAGCCCAGGTTATGGCTACACCTTC
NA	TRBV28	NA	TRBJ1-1	CASSLLTFQGAEAFF	TGTGCCAGCAGTCTGCTGACTTTTCAAGGGGCTGAAGCTTTCTTT
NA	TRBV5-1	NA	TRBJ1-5	CASSLDGSLGPQHF	TGCGCCAGCAGCTTGGATGGCAGTCTGGGCCCCCAGCATTTT
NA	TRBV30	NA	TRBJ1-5	CAWSVGGRWKHF	TGTGCCTGGAGTGTAGGTGGACGGTGGAAGCATTTT
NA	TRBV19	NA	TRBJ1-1	CASSIPGLNTEAFF	TGTGCCAGTAGTATACCGGGGTTGAACACTGAAGCTTTCTTT
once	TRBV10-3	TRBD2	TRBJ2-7	CAISALAGAYEQYF	TGTGCCATCAGTGCTCTAGCGGGTGCCTACGAGCAGTACTTC
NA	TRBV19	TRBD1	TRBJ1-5	CASSIGRTGRNQPQHF	TGTGCCAGTAGTATAGGAAGGACAGGGCGCAATCAGCCCCAGCATTTT
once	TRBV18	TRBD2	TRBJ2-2	CASSPPGLAGTGELFF	TGTGCCAGCTCACCACCGGGACTAGCGGGCACCGGGGAGCTGTTTTTT
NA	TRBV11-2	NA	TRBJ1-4	CANRDAFATNEKLFF	TGTGCCAACCGGGACGCCTTTGCAACTAATGAAAAACTGTTTTTT
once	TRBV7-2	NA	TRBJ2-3	CASSLTPHGADTQYF	TGTGCCAGCAGCTTAACCCCTCATGGTGCAGATACGCAGTATTTT
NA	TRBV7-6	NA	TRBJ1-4	CASSSPGGNEKLFF	TGTGCCAGCAGCTCCCCCGGCGGTAATGAAAAACTGTTTTTT
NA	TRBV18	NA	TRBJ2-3	CASSPVSNTQYF	TGTGCCAGCTCACCAGTTAGCAATACGCAGTATTTT
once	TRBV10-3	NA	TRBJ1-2	CAISESVGGYTF	TGTGCCATCAGTGAGTCGGTGGGTGGCTACACCTTC
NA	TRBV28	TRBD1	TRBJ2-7	CASSFYHPGQLYEQYF	TGTGCCAGCAGTTTTTACCATCCGGGACAGTTGTACGAGCAGTACTTC
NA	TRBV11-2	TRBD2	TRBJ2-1	CASSFRLAGAYNEQFF	TGTGCCAGCAGCTTTCGACTAGCGGGAGCTTACAATGAGCAGTTCTTC
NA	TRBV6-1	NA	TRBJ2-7	CASSKDSYEQYF	TGTGCCAGCAGTAAGGACAGCTACGAGCAGTACTTC
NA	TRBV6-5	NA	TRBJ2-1	CASKRTDYNEQFF	TGTGCCAGCAAGAGGACAGACTACAATGAGCAGTTCTTC
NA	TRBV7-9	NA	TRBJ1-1	CASSLGQSLNTEAFF	TGTGCCAGCAGCTTAGGACAGAGTCTGAACACTGAAGCTTTCTTT
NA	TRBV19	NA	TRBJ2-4	CASTLKPQLAKNIQYF	TGTGCCAGTACCTTAAAGCCCCAACTAGCCAAAAACATTCAGTACTTC
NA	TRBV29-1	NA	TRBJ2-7	CSVGGSFSYEQYF	TGCAGCGTTGGGGGATCTTTCTCCTACGAGCAGTACTTC
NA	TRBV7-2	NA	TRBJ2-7	CASSTRDAYEQYF	TGTGCCAGCAGCACCCGGGATGCCTACGAGCAGTACTTC
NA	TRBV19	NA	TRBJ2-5	CASSSRDSETQYF	TGTGCCAGTAGTAGCCGGGACTCAGAGACCCAGTACTTC
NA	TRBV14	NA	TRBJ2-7	CASSQPGTSYEQYF	TGTGCCAGCAGCCAACCAGGGACCTCCTACGAGCAGTACTTC
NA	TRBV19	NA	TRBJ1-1	CASSIAPASTEAFF	TGTGCCAGTAGTATAGCCCCCGCAAGCACTGAAGCTTTCTTT
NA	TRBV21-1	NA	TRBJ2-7	CASSKSDRGAGEQYF	TGTGCCAGCAGCAAATCCGATCGGGGGGCGGGCGAGCAGTACTTC
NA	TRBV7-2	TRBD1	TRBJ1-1	CASSPRQGANTEAFF	TGTGCCAGCAGCCCACGACAGGGTGCGAACACTGAAGCTTTCTTT
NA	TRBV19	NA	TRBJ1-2	CASSMQRTGGYGYTF	TGTGCCAGTAGTATGCAGCGGACTGGAGGCTATGGCTACACCTTC
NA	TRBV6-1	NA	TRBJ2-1	CASSDVWGNDEQFF	TGTGCCAGCAGTGATGTCTGGGGGAACGATGAGCAGTTCTTC
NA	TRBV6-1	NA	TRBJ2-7	CASSGIETYEQYF	TGTGCCAGCAGTGGAATCGAAACCTACGAGCAGTACTTC
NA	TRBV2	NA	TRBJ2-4	CASSTRPRGGLAKNIQYF	TGTGCCAGCAGTACCAGGCCCCGTGGCGGACTAGCCAAAAACATTCAGTACTTC
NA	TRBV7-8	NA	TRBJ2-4	CASSLEWRQAKNIQYF	TGTGCCAGCAGCTTAGAGTGGCGCCAAGCCAAAAACATTCAGTACTTC
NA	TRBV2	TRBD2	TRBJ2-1	CASSENELAGVAFF	TGTGCCAGCAGTGAGAATGAACTAGCGGGAGTTGCGTTCTTC
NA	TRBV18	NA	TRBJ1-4	CASSLPSRERKLFF	TGTGCCAGCTCACTTCCGTCAAGGGAAAGAAAACTGTTTTTT
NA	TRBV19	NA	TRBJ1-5	CASAGETNNQPQHF	TGTGCCAGCGCGGGGGAGACTAACAATCAGCCCCAGCATTTT
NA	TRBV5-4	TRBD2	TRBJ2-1	CASSLLRLAGGFNEQFF	TGTGCCAGCAGCTTGCTGAGACTAGCGGGAGGGTTCAATGAGCAGTTCTTC
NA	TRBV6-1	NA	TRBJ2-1	CASTQIAVGGEQFF	TGTGCCAGCACTCAGATAGCGGTGGGGGGTGAGCAGTTCTTC
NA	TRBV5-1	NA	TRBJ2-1	CASSPPLVNEQFF	TGCGCCAGCAGCCCCCCGCTTGTGAATGAGCAGTTCTTC
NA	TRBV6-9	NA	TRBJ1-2	CASSPDPSRGYTF	TGTGCCAGCAGCCCGGACCCGAGCAGGGGCTACACCTTC
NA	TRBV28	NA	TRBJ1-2	CASSLSGRSYGYTF	TGTGCCAGCAGTTTATCTGGCAGAAGCTATGGCTACACCTTC
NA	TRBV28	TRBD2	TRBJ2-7	CASRLAGVHEQYF	TGTGCCAGCAGGCTAGCGGGAGTCCATGAGCAGTACTTC
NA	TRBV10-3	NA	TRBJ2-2	CATNDPNTGELFF	TGTGCCACTAATGATCCGAACACCGGGGAGCTGTTTTTT
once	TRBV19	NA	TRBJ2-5	CASSIVWRSVQETQYF	TGTGCCAGTAGTATAGTATGGAGATCAGTTCAAGAGACCCAGTACTTC
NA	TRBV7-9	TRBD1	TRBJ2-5	CASSLNRGQETQYF	TGTGCCAGCAGCCTCAACAGGGGTCAAGAGACCCAGTACTTC